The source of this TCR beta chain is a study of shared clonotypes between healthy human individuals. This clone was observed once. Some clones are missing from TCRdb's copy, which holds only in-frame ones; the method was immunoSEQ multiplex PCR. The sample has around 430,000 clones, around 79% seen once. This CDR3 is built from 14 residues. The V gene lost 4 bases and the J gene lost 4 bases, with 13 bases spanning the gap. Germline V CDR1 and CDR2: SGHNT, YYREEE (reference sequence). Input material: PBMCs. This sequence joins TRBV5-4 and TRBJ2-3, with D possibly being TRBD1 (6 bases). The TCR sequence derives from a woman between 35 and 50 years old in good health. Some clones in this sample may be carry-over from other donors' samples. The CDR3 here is CASSPTKGADTQYF. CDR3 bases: TGTGCCAGCAGCCCAACGAAGGGGGCAGATACGCAGTATTTT.